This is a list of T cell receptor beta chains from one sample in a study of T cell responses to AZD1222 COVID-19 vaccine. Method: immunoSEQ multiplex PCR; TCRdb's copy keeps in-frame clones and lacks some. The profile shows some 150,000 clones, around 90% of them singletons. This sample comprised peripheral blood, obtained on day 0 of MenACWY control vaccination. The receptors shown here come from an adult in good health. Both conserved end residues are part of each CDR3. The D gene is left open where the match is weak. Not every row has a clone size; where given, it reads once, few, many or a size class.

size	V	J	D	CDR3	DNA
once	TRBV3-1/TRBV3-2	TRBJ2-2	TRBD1	CASSPRGYTGELFF	TGTGCCAGCAGCCCCAGGGGGTACACCGGGGAGCTGTTTTTT
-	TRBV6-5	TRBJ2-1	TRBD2	CASLSGLAGGTEQFF	TGTGCCAGCCTGAGTGGACTAGCGGGCGGCACTGAGCAGTTCTTC
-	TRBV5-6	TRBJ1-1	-	CASSPLTGRGTEAFF	TGTGCCAGCAGCCCCTTGACAGGTCGGGGCACTGAAGCTTTCTTT
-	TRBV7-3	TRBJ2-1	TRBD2	CASSPRTSAGSSYNEQFF	TGTGCCAGCAGCCCCCGGACTAGCGCGGGAAGCTCCTACAATGAGCAGTTCTTC
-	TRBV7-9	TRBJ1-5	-	CASSFGVGQPQHF	TGTGCCAGCAGCTTTGGGGTTGGTCAGCCCCAGCATTTT
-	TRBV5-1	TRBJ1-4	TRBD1	CASSGDRGQASTNEKLFF	TGCGCCAGCAGCGGGGACAGGGGGCAGGCTTCAACTAATGAAAAACTGTTTTTT
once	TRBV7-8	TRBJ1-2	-	CASSRSVDYGYTF	TGTGCCAGCAGCCGTTCGGTCGACTATGGCTACACCTTC
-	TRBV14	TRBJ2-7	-	CASSHFYEQYF	TGTGCCAGCAGCCATTTTTACGAGCAGTACTTC
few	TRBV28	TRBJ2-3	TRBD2	CASSPGLAGEWGRGDTQYF	TGTGCCAGCAGTCCGGGACTAGCGGGAGAGTGGGGAAGGGGGGATACGCAGTATTTT
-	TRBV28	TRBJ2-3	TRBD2	CASTPLAGTDTQYF	TGTGCCAGCACCCCACTAGCGGGCACAGATACGCAGTATTTT
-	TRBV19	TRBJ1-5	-	CASSTLTGTGGQPQHF	TGTGCCAGTAGTACCTTAACGGGGACCGGAGGTCAGCCCCAGCATTTT
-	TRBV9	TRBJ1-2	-	CASSVGREGYGYTF	TGTGCCAGCAGCGTAGGGCGGGAGGGCTATGGCTACACCTTC
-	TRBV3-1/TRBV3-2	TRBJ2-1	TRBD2	CASSSSGGAQFF	TGTGCCAGCAGCTCTAGCGGGGGGGCTCAGTTCTTC
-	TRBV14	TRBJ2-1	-	CASSQINYNEQFF	TGTGCCAGCAGCCAAATTAACTACAATGAGCAGTTCTTC
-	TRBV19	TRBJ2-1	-	CASSIDRRNEQFF	TGTGCCAGTAGTATAGATAGGCGGAATGAGCAGTTCTTC
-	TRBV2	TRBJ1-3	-	CASSEWGSGNTIYF	TGTGCCAGCAGTGAATGGGGGTCTGGAAACACCATATATTTT
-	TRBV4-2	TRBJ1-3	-	CASSQVEAAGNTIYF	TGTGCCAGCAGCCAAGTTGAGGCTGCGGGAAACACCATATATTTT
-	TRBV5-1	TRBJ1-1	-	CASSLDREGTEAFF	TGCGCCAGCAGCTTGGACAGGGAAGGCACTGAAGCTTTCTTT
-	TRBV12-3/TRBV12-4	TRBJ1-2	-	CASSLGQERGYTF	TGTGCCAGCAGTTTAGGGCAGGAGAGAGGCTACACCTTC
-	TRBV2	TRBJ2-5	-	CASRSRVPSGETQYF	TGTGCCAGCAGAAGCAGGGTGCCTTCCGGGGAGACCCAGTACTTC
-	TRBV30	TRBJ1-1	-	CAWRLGPKNTEAFF	TGTGCCTGGAGGTTAGGGCCTAAGAACACTGAAGCTTTCTTT
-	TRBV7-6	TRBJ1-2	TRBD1	CASSLTRTGFGYTF	TGTGCCAGCAGCTTAACCCGGACAGGGTTTGGCTACACCTTC
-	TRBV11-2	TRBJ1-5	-	CASSSEGTQHF	TGTGCCAGCAGCTCAGAAGGGACCCAGCATTTT
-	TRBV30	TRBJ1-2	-	CAWTHSGKHGYTF	TGTGCCTGGACCCATTCAGGGAAGCATGGCTACACCTTC
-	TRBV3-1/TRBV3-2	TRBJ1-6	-	CASSQGRATLHF	TGTGCCAGCAGCCAAGGCCGGGCGACCCTCCACTTT
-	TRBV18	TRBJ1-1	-	CASSPLGHWNTEAFF	TGTGCCAGCTCACCACTGGGGCACTGGAACACTGAAGCTTTCTTT